This entry lists 3 T cell receptor beta chains sequenced from one sample in a study of T cell clones after liver transplantation. Assay used: immunoSEQ multiplex PCR; TCRdb lists only in-frame clones, some missing. In the table there are about 71,000 clones, under 90% of which are singletons. This material consisted of CD4+ T cells from blood, taken 12 months after liver transplant. The origin of the receptors is a human patient who received a liver transplant. Some T cells may originate from the graft donor.

The gene calls are TRBV19 and TRBJ2-1, with TRBD2 matching 9 bases. The germline gives CDR1 LNHDA, CDR2 SQIVND (reference sequence). V lost 2 bases to trimming and J lost 7 bases; unmatched junction nucleotides: 9. There are 16 residues in the CDR3. The CDR3 DNA is TGTGCCAGTAGTATAAAGCTAGCGGGAAATCGGAATGAGCAGTTCTTC. Amino acid sequence: CASSIKLAGNRNEQFF.

This clone was seen more than once but under ten times. The V and J genes are TRBV5-1 and TRBJ2-7, with a possible D match to TRBD2 (5 bases). The CDR3 spans 14 residues. The V end lost 0 bases, the J end lost 5 bases, and 12 bases lay between the germline ends. Germline loops: CDR1 SGHRS, CDR2 YFSETQ. The DNA for the CDR3 is TGCGCCAGCAGCTTGGTTGAGGGTGCCAACGAGCAGTACTTC. This codes for CASSLVEGANEQYF.

The chain has TRBV4-2 and TRBJ1-3; D not resolved. With 0 bases removed from V and 0 bases from J, the gap between germline ends came to 9 bases. The CDR3 totals 16 residues. The germline V gene encodes CDR1 LGHNA and CDR2 YNFKEQ. As DNA, the CDR3 is TGTGCCAGCAGCCAAGAAGCGCTGTACTCTGGAAACACCATATATTTT. This encodes CASSQEALYSGNTIYF.